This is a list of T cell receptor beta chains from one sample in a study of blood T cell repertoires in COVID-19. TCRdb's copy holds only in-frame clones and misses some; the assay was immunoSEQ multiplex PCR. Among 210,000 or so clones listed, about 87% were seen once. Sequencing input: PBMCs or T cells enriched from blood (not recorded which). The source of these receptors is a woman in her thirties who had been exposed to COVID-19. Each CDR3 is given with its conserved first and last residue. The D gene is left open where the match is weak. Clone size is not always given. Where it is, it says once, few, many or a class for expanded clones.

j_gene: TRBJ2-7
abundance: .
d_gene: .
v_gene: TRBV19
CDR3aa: CASSIRGNEQYF
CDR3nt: TGTGCCAGTAGTATAAGAGGAAACGAGCAGTACTTC

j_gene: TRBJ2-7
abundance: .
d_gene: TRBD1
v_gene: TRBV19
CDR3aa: CASSISPGGESYEQYF
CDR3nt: TGTGCCAGTAGTATCAGTCCAGGGGGTGAATCCTACGAGCAGTACTTC

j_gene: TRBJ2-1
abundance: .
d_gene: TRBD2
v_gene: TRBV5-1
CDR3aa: CASSVTGTSVLNEQFF
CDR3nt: TGCGCCAGCAGCGTAACAGGGACTAGCGTTCTGAATGAGCAGTTCTTC

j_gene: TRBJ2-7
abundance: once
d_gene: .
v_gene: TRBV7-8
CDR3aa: CASSLTGLLYEQYF
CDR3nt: TGTGCCAGCAGCCTCACGGGACTTCTCTACGAGCAGTACTTC

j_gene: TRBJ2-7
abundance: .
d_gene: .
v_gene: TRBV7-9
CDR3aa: CASSLSTRVYEQYF
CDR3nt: TGTGCCAGCAGCTTAAGCACTCGGGTCTACGAGCAGTACTTC

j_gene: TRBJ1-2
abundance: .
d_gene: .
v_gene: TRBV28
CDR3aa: CASSFVEGDGYGYTF
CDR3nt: TGTGCCAGCAGTTTCGTTGAGGGTGATGGCTATGGCTACACCTTC

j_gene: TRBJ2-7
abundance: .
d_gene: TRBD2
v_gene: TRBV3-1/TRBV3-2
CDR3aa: CASSPWEGSSYEQYF
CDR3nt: TGTGCCAGCAGCCCCTGGGAGGGGTCGTCCTACGAGCAGTACTTC

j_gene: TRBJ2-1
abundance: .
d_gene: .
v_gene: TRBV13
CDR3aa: CASSLGQGSYNEQFF
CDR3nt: TGTGCCAGCAGCTTAGGGCAGGGCTCCTACAATGAGCAGTTCTTC

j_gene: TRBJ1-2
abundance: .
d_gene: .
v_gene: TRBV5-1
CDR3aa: CASSLGGDYGYTF
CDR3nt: TGCGCCAGCAGCTTAGGGGGAGACTATGGCTACACCTTC

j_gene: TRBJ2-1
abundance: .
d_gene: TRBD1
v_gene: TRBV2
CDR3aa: CASSLGQIEFNEQFF
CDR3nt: TGTGCCAGCAGTCTGGGACAGATAGAATTCAATGAGCAGTTCTTC

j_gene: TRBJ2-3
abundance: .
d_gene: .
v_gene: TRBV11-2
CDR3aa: CASSGSQGSTDTQYF
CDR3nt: TGTGCCAGCAGCGGGTCGCAGGGTAGCACAGATACGCAGTATTTT

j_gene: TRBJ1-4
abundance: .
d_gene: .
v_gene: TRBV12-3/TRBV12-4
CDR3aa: CASTDGANEKLFF
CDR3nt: TGTGCCAGCACAGACGGGGCTAATGAAAAACTGTTTTTT

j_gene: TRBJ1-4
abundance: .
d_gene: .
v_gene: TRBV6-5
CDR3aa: CASSYSGGTNEKLFF
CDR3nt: TGTGCCAGCAGTTACTCGGGGGGAACTAATGAAAAACTGTTTTTT

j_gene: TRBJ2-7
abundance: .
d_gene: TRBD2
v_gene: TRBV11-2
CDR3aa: CASSQTSGKYF
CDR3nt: TGTGCCAGCAGCCAGACTAGCGGGAAGTACTTC